One and the same sample provided the 21 T cell receptor beta chains below, sequenced in a study of early T cells in non-severe SARS-CoV-2 infection. A single record per CDR3 protein comes from TCRdb applying MiXCR to the 5' RACE reads. This table has 80,000 or so distinct CDR3 sequences, 11% to 15% appearing once. What was sequenced was whole blood. Receptors originate from an adult who was a healthcare worker with PCR-confirmed SARS-CoV-2 infection or an uninfected control (not recorded which).

This rearrangement joins TRBV7-9 to TRBJ2-7, with D uncertain. CDR3 length equals 12 residues. V was trimmed by 3 bases and J by 7 bases, leaving 10 bases between them. CDR1 SEHNR and CDR2 FQNEAQ come from the germline V gene (reference sequence). The chain's CDR3 is CASSFSSGEQYF. The CDR3 nucleotides are TGTGCCAGCAGCTTTAGCTCGGGTGAGCAGTACTTC.

This clonotype has a handful of counts. The chain has TRBV20-1 and TRBJ2-2, with 8 nucleotides matching TRBD1. The germline CDR1 and CDR2 sequences are DFQATT and SNEGSKA (reference sequence). V lost 4 bases to trimming and J lost 1 base; unmatched junction nucleotides: 8. CDR3 length: 16 residues. CDR3 sequence (DNA): TGCAGTGCTACCAAGTACGGGACAGGGAACACCGGGGAGCTGTTTTTT. It translates to CSATKYGTGNTGELFF.

This clonotype was observed many times. The CDR3 loop is CSVKGAYPNEQFF. The CDR3 DNA reads TGCAGCGTAAAGGGAGCATACCCCAATGAGCAGTTCTTC. The J gene is TRBJ2-1, the V gene TRBV29-1; possibly TRBD2 for D (5 bases). The V and J ends lost 6 bases and 6 bases respectively, with 15 bases between them. The germline V gene has CDR1 SQVTM and CDR2 ANQGSEA. This CDR3 has 13 amino acids.

The chain couples TRBV20-1 to TRBJ2-7; D is ambiguous. The V and J ends lost 0 bases and 6 bases respectively, with 12 bases between them. Germline CDR1 is DFQATT and CDR2 is SNEGSKA (reference sequence). This CDR3 is built from 13 residues. CDR3 sequence reads: CSARDVMVREQYF. CDR3 bases: TGCAGTGCTAGAGACGTAATGGTCCGCGAGCAGTACTTC.

The CDR3 spells CASSVAGGEETQYF. For the CDR3, the DNA is TGTGCCAGCAGCGTAGCGGGGGGAGAAGAGACCCAGTACTTC. The rearrangement uses TRBV9 and TRBJ2-5; 7 positions match TRBD2. Germline V gives CDR1 SGDLS, CDR2 YYNGEE. The CDR3 covers 14 residues. The J segment lost 3 bases and the V segment lost 0 bases, leaving 2 bases of the junction unmatched.

This clonotype occurred a few times. The chain recombines TRBV12-3 or TRBV12-4 with TRBJ2-5; D tentatively reads TRBD1 or TRBD2 (5 bases each). Deletions cut 9 bases from V and 2 bases from J, with 13 bases between. The length of the CDR3 is 13 residues. The chain's CDR3 is CASWGLDQETQYF. The CDR3 nucleotides read TGTGCCAGTTGGGGGTTGGATCAAGAGACCCAGTACTTC.

This clonotype was recorded at least ten times. This sequence joins TRBV19 and TRBJ1-5; no firm D call. CDR1 and CDR2 (germline): LNHDA, SQIVND (reference sequence). V dropped 8 bases and J dropped 3 bases, with 11 bases sitting between them. The CDR3 length is 13 residues. CDR3 sequence reads: CASEPILNQPQHF. Written as DNA, the CDR3 is TGTGCCAGTGAACCCATTCTCAATCAGCCCCAGCATTTT.

This clonotype was seen ten or more times. CDR3 in DNA: TGTGCCAGCAGTGGGAACGGGGCCTGGTACTTC. This sequence encodes CASSGNGAWYF. The V and J genes are TRBV2 and TRBJ2-4; either TRBD1 or TRBD2 may fit D (5 bases each). CDR3 size: 11 residues. Germline CDR1 reads SNHLY; CDR2 reads FYNNEI. V gave up 4 bases and J gave up 15 bases, with 13 bases separating them.

V gene TRBV6-1 combines with J gene TRBJ1-2; D is unclear. V was shortened by 6 bases and J by 6 bases, with 11 bases between the two germline ends. Germline loops: CDR1 MNHNS, CDR2 SASEGT. The CDR3 length is 12 residues. The CDR3 DNA reads as TGTGCCAGCAGGGAACTGGCGGATGGCTACACCTTC. This sequence encodes CASRELADGYTF.

A few counts support this clonotype. The V gene is TRBV11-2, the J gene TRBJ2-1; D may be TRBD2 (5 bases). The CDR3 covers 11 residues. From germline, CDR1 is SGHAT and CDR2 FQNNGV. Trimming left V 5 bases short and J 10 bases short, with 9 bases between. CDR3 protein: CASSHPGEQFF. As DNA, the CDR3 is TGTGCCAGCAGCCATCCGGGGGAGCAGTTCTTC.

The table lists this clonotype with a few counts. Lacking the conserved final phenylalanine or tryptophan, this CDR3 likely reflects a read error. This chain links TRBV6-1 with TRBJ1-6; tentatively, D is TRBD1 (5 bases). Trimming took off 4 bases at V and 10 bases at J, with 17 bases between the two ends. The germline V gene encodes CDR1 MNHNS and CDR2 SASEGT. This CDR3 has 15 amino acids. The CDR3 DNA follows: TGTGCCAGCAGTGTCCAGGGCAGGGCGCGGTCACCCCTCCACCTT. It yields the protein CASSVQGRARSPLHL.

This chain uses TRBV18 with TRBJ2-4, with 9 bases fitting TRBD2. Germline trimming cut 1 base from V and 2 bases from J; bases unmatched to any gene: 15. The CDR3 totals 20 residues. Germline values: CDR1 KGHSH, CDR2 LQKENI. The CDR3 is CASSPQWASGARRTKNIQYF. As DNA, the CDR3 is TGTGCCAGCTCACCACAGTGGGCTAGCGGGGCTCGACGTACCAAAAACATTCAGTACTTC.

This clonotype was detected a few times. The chain carries TRBV7-9 and TRBJ1-1, with D possibly being TRBD1 (5 bases). The length of the CDR3 is 14 residues. Germline CDR1 is SEHNR and CDR2 is FQNEAQ (reference sequence). Trimming pared 3 bases from V and 1 base from J, leaving 9 bases between. In DNA, the CDR3 is TGTGCCAGCAGCTTCGGGGCGACGAACACTGAAGCTTTCTTT. This encodes CASSFGATNTEAFF.

This clonotype was found a few times. The gene calls are TRBV7-2 and TRBJ2-2; the D gene could be TRBD1 or TRBD2 (5 bases each). The CDR3 is 14 amino acids. Trimming cost V 4 bases and J 6 bases, with 12 bases left between them. CDR1 SGHTA and CDR2 FQGNSA come from the germline V gene. The CDR3: CASSSLGVPGELFF. CDR3 sequence (DNA): TGTGCCAGCAGCTCCCTGGGGGTGCCCGGGGAGCTGTTTTTT.

This rearrangement joins TRBV6-5 to TRBJ2-7; the D gene is possibly TRBD2 (6 bases). Germline V gene sequence: CDR1 MNHEY, CDR2 SVGAGI. This CDR3 has 14 amino acids. Trimming stripped 6 bases from V and 2 bases from J, with 14 bases between. The CDR3 nucleotides read TGTGCCAGCAGGACGGGAGAGTACGCCTACGAGCAGTACTTC. Protein product: CASRTGEYAYEQYF.

This clonotype was picked up many times. The rearrangement links TRBV6-1 to TRBJ1-1; D is uncertain. Deletions cut 1 base from V and 3 bases from J, with 6 bases between. The CDR3 contains 13 residues. Germline CDR1 and CDR2: MNHNS and SASEGT. CDR3 DNA: TGTGCCAGCAGTGAAGAAGGACACACTGAAGCTTTCTTT. This sequence encodes CASSEEGHTEAFF.

This clonotype came up a few times. The CDR3 reads CASSVSAPGAGETQYF. The CDR3 DNA is TGCGCCAGCAGCGTATCCGCTCCGGGGGCAGGGGAGACCCAGTACTTC. V is TRBV5-1 and J is TRBJ2-5; D possibly uses TRBD1 or TRBD2 (6 bases each). V was pared by 4 bases and J by 5 bases, with 21 bases between. The CDR3 length is 16 residues. Germline lookup yields CDR1 SGHRS and CDR2 YFSETQ.

In the case of this clonotype: The DNA is omitted, as the CDR3 cannot be located on it reliably, and the CDR3 follows TCRdb's listing. The chain is built from TRBV30 and TRBJ1-6. The CDR3 sequence runs 15 residues, both termini included. CDR1 is GTSNPN, CDR2 SVGIG, per germline (reference sequence). The CDR3 reads CAWFFGSSYNSPLHF.

At least ten counts were recorded for this clonotype. V gene TRBV7-9 combines with J gene TRBJ1-1, with D possibly being TRBD1 (5 bases). CDR1 and CDR2 (germline): SEHNR, FQNEAQ (reference sequence). The CDR3 spans 13 residues. Deletions cut 3 bases from V and 1 base from J, with 6 bases between. CDR3 region: CASSLDTNTEAFF. The CDR3 nucleotides read TGTGCCAGCAGCTTGGACACGAACACTGAAGCTTTCTTT.

This clonotype was counted ten times or more. V and J are TRBV5-1 and TRBJ2-7; D possibly corresponds to TRBD2 (6 bases). V was trimmed by 0 bases and J by 0 bases, leaving 10 bases between them. CDR1 and CDR2 (germline): SGHRS, YFSETQ. This CDR3 spans 15 amino acids. Here the CDR3 reads CASSLVAGSSYEQYF. Written as DNA, the CDR3 is TGCGCCAGCAGCTTGGTGGCGGGGTCCTCCTACGAGCAGTACTTC.

This rearrangement joins TRBV11-3 to TRBJ2-2; 7 nucleotides match TRBD1. V lost 4 bases and J lost 0; bases outside the gene matches: 8. This CDR3 has 17 amino acids. Germline V lookup: CDR1 SGHNT, CDR2 YENEEA. The CDR3 coding sequence is TGTGCCAGCAGCTCCAGGACAGGAAGGTCGAACACCGGGGAGCTGTTTTTT. Translated, it gives CASSSRTGRSNTGELFF.